Each of the 25 T cell receptor beta chains below was sequenced from the same sample in a study of spatial heterogeneity in lung cancer. General study results and limits: Expanded intratumoral alpha and beta TCR counts tracked tumor mutation counts.

Indicated time point: sample taken at primary tumor resection. These receptors have no identified antigens. Using its own MiXCR run on the 5' RACE reads, TCRdb lists one record per CDR3 protein. The sample carries 5,900 or so distinct CDR3 sequences, 1.3% recorded once. The sample here was lung tumor tissue, taken at surgery. These receptors were collected from a male donor with early-stage non-small cell lung cancer.

This clonotype is judged medium-sized. The chain recombines TRBV10-1 with TRBJ2-7, with D possibly TRBD1 on 6 matching bases. Trimming took 3 bases from V and 2 from J, leaving 11 bases between them. Per the germline V gene, CDR1 is WNHNN and CDR2 is SYGVQD (reference sequence). This CDR3 contains 14 residues. The CDR3 region is CASSENRVTYEQYF. The DNA of the CDR3 is TGCGCCAGCAGTGAAAACAGGGTAACCTACGAGCAGTACTTC.

The table lists this clonotype with many counts. The J gene is TRBJ2-7, the V gene TRBV13; 14 nucleotides align to TRBD2. V trimming: 5 bases; J trimming: 5 bases; junction bases outside the gene matches: 8. CDR1 and CDR2 from the germline V gene are PRHDT and FYEKMQ (reference sequence). The CDR3 consists of 16 residues. The CDR3 DNA reads as TGTGCCAGCAGCGGATTGGGACTAGCGGGGGCCCACGAGCAGTACTTC. As protein: CASSGLGLAGAHEQYF.

This clonotype was picked up many times. V and J are TRBV5-4 and TRBJ2-1, with D perhaps matching TRBD1 (6 bases). CDR3 length: 13 amino acids. Germline loops: CDR1 SGHNT, CDR2 YYREEE (reference sequence). The V and J ends lost 0 bases and 7 bases respectively, with 8 bases between them. The CDR3 sequence: CASSLARGNEQFF. The CDR3 DNA reads TGTGCCAGCAGCTTGGCCAGGGGAAATGAGCAGTTCTTC.

This clonotype was found many times. This chain uses TRBV29-1 with TRBJ1-1; the D is unclear. This CDR3 is 10 amino acids long. CDR1 and CDR2 (germline): SQVTM, ANQGSEA. The CDR3 here is CSGGATEAFF. CDR3 in DNA: TGCAGTGGAGGAGCAACTGAAGCTTTCTTT.

There are many counts of this clonotype. The chain links TRBV11-2 to TRBJ1-6; 7 nucleotides match TRBD1. J gave up 7 bases and V 5 bases, and 11 bases lay outside the gene matches. The CDR3 is 16 residues long. Germline CDR1 SGHAT, CDR2 FQNNGV. The CDR3 nucleotides are TGTGCCAGCAGCCTTCATATTGTGACAGGGAATTCACCCCTCCACTTT. It encodes CASSLHIVTGNSPLHF.

The CDR3: CASSLSGTYEQYF. Here the CDR3 DNA reads TGTGCCAGCAGCCTCTCTGGGACCTACGAGCAGTACTTC. The V gene is TRBV7-9, the J gene TRBJ2-7; no reliable D call. This CDR3 comprises 13 residues. Trimming took 5 bases from V and 2 from J, leaving 10 bases between them. The V gene's germline CDR1 is SEHNR and CDR2 FQNEAQ (reference sequence).

This clonotype is medium-sized by share. V usage is TRBV28 and J usage is TRBJ2-7; D not resolved. This CDR3 contains 14 residues. V was shortened by 5 bases and J by 4 bases, with 15 bases between the two germline ends. The V gene's germline CDR1 is MDHEN and CDR2 SYDVKM. The CDR3 here is CASSRAGLGYEQYF. The CDR3 nucleotides are TGTGCCAGCAGTCGGGCAGGTCTTGGGTACGAGCAGTACTTC.

This clonotype was recorded many times. The V gene is TRBV20-1, the J gene TRBJ1-5; D gene ambiguous. The V end was cut by 4 bases, the J end by 4 bases, with 14 bases between. The CDR3 extends over 14 amino acids. Germline assignment: CDR1 DFQATT and CDR2 SNEGSKA (reference sequence). In nucleotides, the CDR3 is TGCAGTGCTACCCTAAGGGAGGGAAATCAGCCCCAGCATTTT. Residues: CSATLREGNQPQHF.

By share, this clonotype ranks as medium-sized. The rearrangement links TRBV9 to TRBJ2-1; 9 bases match TRBD2. The V segment lost 4 bases and the J segment 10 bases; nucleotides outside the gene matches: 15. CDR1 and CDR2 (germline): SGDLS, YYNGEE. CDR3 length equals 16 residues. CDR3 residues: CASSPLMGGGAKEQFF. The CDR3 coding sequence is TGTGCCAGCAGCCCGCTGATGGGCGGGGGGGCTAAAGAGCAGTTCTTC.

Ten or more counts support this clonotype. The rearrangement joins TRBV12-3 or TRBV12-4 to TRBJ1-1, with D tentatively TRBD1 (6 bases). The CDR3 extends over 14 amino acids. V was trimmed by 5 bases and J by 6 bases, leaving 16 bases between them. The CDR3 DNA sequence: TGTGCCAGCAGTCCGGGCCCTAGGGGGTCTGAAGCTTTCTTT. This gives the protein CASSPGPRGSEAFF.

This clonotype was observed at least ten times. The chain has TRBV19 and TRBJ1-2; D uncertain. CDR3 length equals 14 residues. The V end lost 4 bases, the J end lost 3 bases, and 12 bases lay between the germline ends. Germline V gene data show CDR1 as LNHDA and CDR2 as SQIVND (reference sequence). CDR3 sequence (DNA): TGTGCCAGTAGTAACGGAGACGCGGACTATGGCTACACCTTC. Amino acids: CASSNGDADYGYTF.

Sample share makes this clonotype medium-sized. CDR3 in amino acids: CASSSVLNSPLHF. CDR3 nucleotide sequence: TGTGCCAGCAGCTCGGTCTTAAATTCACCCCTCCACTTT. The rearrangement joins TRBV7-2 to TRBJ1-6; no reliable D call. The V and J ends lost 4 bases and 7 bases respectively, with 8 bases between them. The CDR3 runs 13 residues. Per germline, CDR1 SGHTA and CDR2 FQGNSA.

This clonotype was counted many times. The gene calls are TRBV10-2 and TRBJ1-1; D call uncertain. V was shortened by 0 bases and J by 1 base, with 9 bases between the two germline ends. The germline gives CDR1 WSHSY, CDR2 SAAADI. The CDR3 loop spans 15 amino acids. The DNA for the CDR3 is TGCGCCAGCAGTGAGTCGAATCCCGCGAACACTGAAGCTTTCTTT. As protein: CASSESNPANTEAFF.

This clonotype was counted many times. A much larger clone lies a single base off, so this may be a read error. The chain uses TRBV10-1 and TRBJ1-3; 10 nucleotides match TRBD1. After removal of 11 bases from V and 5 bases from J, the junction contained 9 bases not matched to a gene. CDR3 size: 14 residues. Germline assignment: CDR1 WNHNN and CDR2 SYGVQD (reference sequence). Here the CDR3 reads CAGRQGACRNTIYF. For the CDR3, the DNA is TGCGCCGGGCGACAGGGGGCCTGCAGAAACACCATATATTTT.

This clonotype rates as medium-sized. V gene TRBV2 combines with J gene TRBJ2-5; TRBD1 is a possible D gene (5 bases). Germline values: CDR1 SNHLY, CDR2 FYNNEI. The CDR3 has 13 amino acids. V was cut by 4 bases and J by 6 bases, with 12 bases left in between. This chain's CDR3 is CASSADPGQTQYF. In DNA, the CDR3 is TGTGCCAGCAGTGCCGATCCAGGGCAGACCCAGTACTTC.

This clonotype was observed many times. The rearrangement uses TRBV7-9 and TRBJ2-3; TRBD2 agrees at 9 bases. The CDR3 runs to 17 residues. Trimming cost V 2 bases and J 4 bases; bases outside gene matches: 10. From germline, CDR1 is SEHNR and CDR2 FQNEAQ (reference sequence). The CDR3 region has the DNA TGTGCCAGCAGCTTACGAGCAGCGGGGGGCAATTCAGATACGCAGTATTTT. This gives the protein CASSLRAAGGNSDTQYF.

This clonotype came up many times. The chain uses TRBV5-1 and TRBJ1-1; the match to TRBD1 covers 7 bases. Germline assignment: CDR1 SGHRS and CDR2 YFSETQ. V shed 4 bases, J shed 2 bases, and the junction held 8 bases outside the gene matches. CDR3 length: 15 amino acids. CDR3 protein: CASSLSGTANTEAFF. Here the CDR3 DNA reads TGCGCCAGCAGCCTCTCCGGGACAGCCAACACTGAAGCTTTCTTT.

By its share, this clonotype is medium-sized. The chain combines TRBV29-1 with TRBJ1-1, with D possibly TRBD1 on 5 matching bases. This CDR3 has 16 amino acids. The V gene's germline CDR1 is SQVTM and CDR2 ANQGSEA. V was pared by 1 base and J by 5 bases, with 20 bases between. Here the CDR3 reads CSVEGPGGSGGTEAFF. CDR3 sequence (DNA): TGCAGCGTTGAAGGTCCGGGGGGTTCGGGCGGGACTGAAGCTTTCTTT.

This clonotype is labeled as medium-sized. The gene calls are TRBV12-3 or TRBV12-4 and TRBJ1-1; a weak D match, TRBD1 (6 bases). V gave up 5 bases and J gave up 0 bases, with 10 bases separating them. This CDR3 comprises 14 residues. CDR3: CASSLRGMNTEAFF. CDR3 nucleotide sequence: TGTGCCAGCAGTCTTAGGGGGATGAACACTGAAGCTTTCTTT.

This clonotype showed up many times. This chain joins TRBV29-1 and TRBJ2-3, with TRBD2 as a possible D gene (5 bases). V was shortened by 0 bases and J by 2 bases, with 15 bases between the two germline ends. The length of the CDR3 is 16 residues. Germline V gene data show CDR1 as SQVTM and CDR2 as ANQGSEA. CDR3 in DNA: TGCAGCGTTGAAGATCTTACCGAGCGGCCCACAGATACGCAGTATTTT. As protein: CSVEDLTERPTDTQYF.

Many counts were recorded for this clonotype. The chain carries TRBV20-1 and TRBJ2-6, with 7 bases aligning to TRBD1. The V segment lost 6 bases and the J segment 4 bases; nucleotides outside the gene matches: 3. CDR3 size: 13 residues. From germline, CDR1 is DFQATT and CDR2 SNEGSKA (reference sequence). The CDR3 reads CSAARGGANVLTF. CDR3 in DNA: TGCAGTGCAGCCAGGGGGGGGGCCAACGTCCTGACTTTC.

This clonotype is medium-sized. V usage is TRBV20-1 and J usage is TRBJ2-7; TRBD1 or TRBD2 may be the D gene (5 bases each). Per germline, CDR1 DFQATT and CDR2 SNEGSKA (reference sequence). This CDR3 spans 14 amino acids. V was cut by 0 bases and J by 2 bases, with 11 bases left in between. The CDR3 here is CSAREVTGPYEQYF. In DNA form, the CDR3 reads TGCAGTGCTAGAGAGGTCACGGGACCCTACGAGCAGTACTTC.

This clonotype was seen at least ten times. J is TRBJ2-1 and V is TRBV19; D call uncertain. The length of the CDR3 is 15 residues. The V gene lost 1 base and the J gene lost 0 bases, with 7 bases spanning the gap. The germline gives CDR1 LNHDA, CDR2 SQIVND (reference sequence). CDR3 loop: CASSIALSSYNEQFF. The CDR3 DNA follows: TGTGCCAGTAGTATAGCGTTGAGCTCCTACAATGAGCAGTTCTTC.

This clonotype was counted many times. The V gene is TRBV12-3 or TRBV12-4, the J gene TRBJ1-4, with TRBD1 matching 9 bases. J was trimmed by 4 bases and V by 8 bases; bases with no gene match: 2. The CDR3 has 13 residues. The CDR3 nucleotides are TGTGCCAGCGGGACAGGGAGTAATGAAAAACTGTTTTTT. It encodes CASGTGSNEKLFF.

By share, this clonotype ranks as medium-sized. V gene TRBV27 combines with J gene TRBJ1-5, with D hard to call. This CDR3 has 14 residues. Trimming removed 0 bases from V and 7 bases from J, with 10 bases in between. Per the germline V gene, CDR1 is MNHEY and CDR2 is SMNVEV (reference sequence). CDR3: CASSLSTGGQPQHF. The CDR3 DNA reads as TGTGCCAGCAGTTTATCGACGGGTGGCCAGCCCCAGCATTTT.